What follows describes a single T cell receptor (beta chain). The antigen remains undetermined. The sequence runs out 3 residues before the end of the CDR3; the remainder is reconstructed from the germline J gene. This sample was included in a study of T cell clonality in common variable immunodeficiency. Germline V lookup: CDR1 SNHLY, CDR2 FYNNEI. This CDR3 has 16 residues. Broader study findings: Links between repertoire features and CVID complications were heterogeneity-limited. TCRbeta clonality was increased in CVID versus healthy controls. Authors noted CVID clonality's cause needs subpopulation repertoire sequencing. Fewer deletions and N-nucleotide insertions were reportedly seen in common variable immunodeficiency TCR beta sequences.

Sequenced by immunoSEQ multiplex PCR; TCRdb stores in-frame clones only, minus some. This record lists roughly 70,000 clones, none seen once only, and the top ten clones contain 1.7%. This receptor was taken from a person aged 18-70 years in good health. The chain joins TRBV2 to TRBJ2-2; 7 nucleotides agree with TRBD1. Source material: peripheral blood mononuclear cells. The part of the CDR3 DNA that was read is TGTGCCAGCAGTGAACCGCCCGTCAGGGGGTATTCACCG. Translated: CASSEPPVRGYSP. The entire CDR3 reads CASSEPPVRGYSPLFF.